This T cell receptor beta chain was captured by sequencing in a study of sequential checkpoint blockade in melanoma. The length of the CDR3 is 15 residues. Trimming removed 4 bases at V and 2 bases at J, with 10 bases between. Looked up from germline, CDR1 is SGHRS and CDR2 is YFSETQ. The treatment: randomized to nivolumab then ipilimumab (arm A) or the reverse (arm B). Patients had received no earlier DNA-damaging chemotherapy. The repertoire was sequenced with immunoSEQ multiplex PCR; TCRdb's copy has only in-frame clones and lacks some. The sample carries 1,500 to 2,000 clones, around 21% recorded once.

The chain combines TRBV5-1 with TRBJ2-6; D uncertain. The source was tumor tissue (inferred from file names), collected from a patient given nivolumab and ipilimumab in sequence. The origin of this receptor is a human donor with melanoma. The CDR3 sequence is CASSPTFAGANVLTF. CDR3 in DNA: TGCGCCAGCAGCCCCACCTTCGCTGGGGCCAACGTCCTGACTTTC.